The present TCR beta chain was sequenced within a study of T cell responses to AZD1222 COVID-19 vaccine. Generated by immunoSEQ multiplex PCR, the TCRdb table keeps only in-frame clones and is missing some. This table holds about 130,000 clones, roughly 90% found once. This TCR derives from an adult in good health. The starting material was peripheral blood, obtained on day 0 of AZD1222 vaccination.

The CDR3 sequence is CAWSTGGASTDTQYF. The CDR3 DNA reads TGTGCCTGGAGTACAGGGGGCGCGAGCACAGATACGCAGTATTTT. This rearrangement joins TRBV30 to TRBJ2-3; 9 bases map to TRBD1. The V segment lost 2 bases and the J segment 0 bases; nucleotides outside the gene matches: 3. Germline CDR1 and CDR2: GTSNPN and SVGIG (reference sequence). This CDR3 spans 15 amino acids.